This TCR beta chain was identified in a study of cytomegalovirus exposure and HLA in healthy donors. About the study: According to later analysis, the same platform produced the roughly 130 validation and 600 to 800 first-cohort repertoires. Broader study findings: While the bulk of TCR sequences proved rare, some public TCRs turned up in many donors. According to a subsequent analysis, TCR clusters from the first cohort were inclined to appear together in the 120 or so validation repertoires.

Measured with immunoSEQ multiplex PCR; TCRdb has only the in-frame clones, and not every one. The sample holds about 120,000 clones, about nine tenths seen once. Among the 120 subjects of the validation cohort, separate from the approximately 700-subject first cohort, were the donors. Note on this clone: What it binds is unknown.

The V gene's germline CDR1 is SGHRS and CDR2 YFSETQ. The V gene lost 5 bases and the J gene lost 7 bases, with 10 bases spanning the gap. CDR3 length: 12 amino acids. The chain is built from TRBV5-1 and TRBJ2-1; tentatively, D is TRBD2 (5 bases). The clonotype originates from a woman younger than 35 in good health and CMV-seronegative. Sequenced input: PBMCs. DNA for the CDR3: TGCGCCAGCAGTTCGGACTGGAATGAGCAGTTCTTC. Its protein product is CASSSDWNEQFF.